Listed below are T cell receptor beta chains from one sample, sequenced in a study of identical twins. TCRdb re-called the 5' RACE reads through MiXCR, storing one row per CDR3 protein. The table shows some 570,000 distinct CDR3 sequences, with about a fifth occurring only once. This sample also belongs to another study, concerning yellow fever vaccine responses in identical twins.

The material sequenced was CD4+ T cells sorted from blood. The receptor set was obtained from a woman between 18 and 29 years old in good health. CDR3s include the opening cysteine and the closing phenylalanine or tryptophan. Each record gives: CDR3 protein, CDR3 DNA, CDR3 length, D gene, J gene, clone size, V gene. A D gene is named only where the DNA matches it firmly. Part of the rows lack a size; the others show once, few, many or a class for expanded clones.

CDR3aa: CASRRGGRNTEAFF
CDR3nt: TGTGCCAGCAGGAGGGGGGGGCGGAACACTGAAGCTTTCTTT
len: 14
d_gene: -
j_gene: TRBJ1-1
abundance: -
v_gene: TRBV6-5

CDR3aa: CASSWDRGRVEQFF
CDR3nt: TGTGCCAGCAGTTGGGACAGGGGACGGGTTGAGCAGTTCTTC
len: 14
d_gene: TRBD1
j_gene: TRBJ2-1
abundance: few
v_gene: TRBV12-3/TRBV12-4

CDR3aa: CASTSGQGAQVSEQFF
CDR3nt: TGTGCCAGCACCTCCGGTCAGGGGGCGCAGGTTAGTGAGCAGTTCTTC
len: 16
d_gene: TRBD1
j_gene: TRBJ2-1
abundance: few
v_gene: TRBV5-4

CDR3aa: CASSESASNQPQHF
CDR3nt: TGCGCCAGCAGTGAGAGCGCCTCCAATCAGCCCCAGCATTTT
len: 14
d_gene: -
j_gene: TRBJ1-5
abundance: -
v_gene: TRBV10-2

CDR3aa: CASSQGSTFGYTF
CDR3nt: TGTGCCAGCAGCCAAGGTTCCACCTTCGGCTACACCTTC
len: 13
d_gene: -
j_gene: TRBJ1-2
abundance: -
v_gene: TRBV3-1

CDR3aa: CASSPQSQAYEAFF
CDR3nt: TGTGCCAGCTCACCACAAAGTCAGGCCTATGAAGCTTTCTTT
len: 14
d_gene: -
j_gene: TRBJ1-1
abundance: many
v_gene: TRBV18

CDR3aa: CSARANYNEQFF
CDR3nt: TGCAGTGCTAGGGCCAATTACAATGAGCAGTTCTTC
len: 12
d_gene: -
j_gene: TRBJ2-1
abundance: -
v_gene: TRBV20-1

CDR3aa: CASSQDGGYTF
CDR3nt: TGTGCCAGCAGCCAAGATGGGGGCTACACCTTC
len: 11
d_gene: -
j_gene: TRBJ1-2
abundance: few
v_gene: TRBV3-1

CDR3aa: CASSLARLRDDTGELFF
CDR3nt: TGTGCCAGCAGCTTGGCCCGGCTTAGGGACGACACCGGGGAGCTGTTTTTT
len: 17
d_gene: -
j_gene: TRBJ2-2
abundance: few
v_gene: TRBV5-6

CDR3aa: CATSDFRDRGYNEQFF
CDR3nt: TGTGCCACCAGTGATTTCAGGGACAGGGGATACAATGAGCAGTTCTTC
len: 16
d_gene: TRBD1
j_gene: TRBJ2-1
abundance: -
v_gene: TRBV24-1

CDR3aa: CASSPLRGNRDTGELFF
CDR3nt: TGCGCCAGCAGCCCGCTTCGGGGAAACCGAGACACCGGGGAGCTGTTTTTT
len: 17
d_gene: -
j_gene: TRBJ2-2
abundance: -
v_gene: TRBV5-1

CDR3aa: CASRRTGGSTDTQYF
CDR3nt: TGTGCCAGCCGAAGGACAGGGGGATCCACAGATACGCAGTATTTT
len: 15
d_gene: TRBD1
j_gene: TRBJ2-3
abundance: -
v_gene: TRBV3-1

CDR3aa: CASSLLSGAGNTIYF
CDR3nt: TGTGCCAGCAGTTTACTGTCGGGGGCTGGAAACACCATATATTTT
len: 15
d_gene: -
j_gene: TRBJ1-3
abundance: few
v_gene: TRBV27

CDR3aa: CSAREPPTQYF
CDR3nt: TGCAGTGCTAGAGAGCCGCCCACGCAGTATTTT
len: 11
d_gene: -
j_gene: TRBJ2-3
abundance: -
v_gene: TRBV20-1

CDR3aa: CAIRPRPAGGDTEAFF
CDR3nt: TGTGCCATCAGGCCTAGGCCAGCGGGGGGGGATACTGAAGCTTTCTTT
len: 16
d_gene: -
j_gene: TRBJ1-1
abundance: -
v_gene: TRBV10-3

CDR3aa: CASSFDRTFGGYTF
CDR3nt: TGTGCCAGCAGTTTTGACAGAACGTTTGGTGGCTACACCTTC
len: 14
d_gene: -
j_gene: TRBJ1-2
abundance: few
v_gene: TRBV12-3/TRBV12-4

CDR3aa: CASSLPRQGTTDTQYF
CDR3nt: TGTGCCAGCAGCTTGCCCCGACAGGGAACCACAGATACGCAGTATTTT
len: 16
d_gene: TRBD1
j_gene: TRBJ2-3
abundance: -
v_gene: TRBV5-4

CDR3aa: CSARDQRGSGRAQYYNEQFF
CDR3nt: TGCAGTGCTAGAGATCAGAGGGGCAGCGGGAGGGCCCAGTACTACAATGAGCAGTTCTTC
len: 20
d_gene: TRBD2
j_gene: TRBJ2-1
abundance: few
v_gene: TRBV20-1

CDR3aa: CSGLTGETQYF
CDR3nt: TGCAGCGGACTCACTGGGGAGACCCAGTACTTC
len: 11
d_gene: -
j_gene: TRBJ2-5
abundance: -
v_gene: TRBV29-1

CDR3aa: CASSLVSGNYNEQFF
CDR3nt: TGCGCCAGCAGCTTGGTGAGCGGAAACTACAATGAGCAGTTCTTC
len: 15
d_gene: -
j_gene: TRBJ2-1
abundance: -
v_gene: TRBV5-1

CDR3aa: CASKASGSNEQFF
CDR3nt: TGTGCCAGCAAGGCTAGCGGGAGTAATGAGCAGTTCTTC
len: 13
d_gene: TRBD2
j_gene: TRBJ2-1
abundance: -
v_gene: TRBV27

CDR3aa: CASSPGTGGDFDNEKLFF
CDR3nt: TGCGCCAGCAGCCCCGGGACAGGGGGCGATTTCGATAATGAAAAACTGTTTTTT
len: 18
d_gene: TRBD1
j_gene: TRBJ1-4
abundance: few
v_gene: TRBV5-1

CDR3aa: CASSTNSLNNEQFF
CDR3nt: TGTGCCAGCAGTACGAACAGCTTAAACAATGAGCAGTTCTTC
len: 14
d_gene: -
j_gene: TRBJ2-1
abundance: few
v_gene: TRBV2

CDR3aa: CASSSLGGGSYNEQFF
CDR3nt: TGTGCCAGCAGTTCCCTTGGCGGAGGCTCCTACAATGAGCAGTTCTTC
len: 16
d_gene: -
j_gene: TRBJ2-1
abundance: -
v_gene: TRBV6-5

CDR3aa: CASSHGQGALETQYF
CDR3nt: TGCGCCAGCAGCCACGGACAGGGGGCTCTAGAGACCCAGTACTTC
len: 15
d_gene: TRBD1
j_gene: TRBJ2-5
abundance: few
v_gene: TRBV5-1

CDR3aa: CATSDWTGRRETGELFF
CDR3nt: TGTGCCACCAGTGACTGGACAGGGAGGAGAGAAACCGGGGAGCTGTTTTTT
len: 17
d_gene: TRBD1
j_gene: TRBJ2-2
abundance: -
v_gene: TRBV24-1

CDR3aa: CASSLRPSGRNQETQYF
CDR3nt: TGTGCCAGCAGCTTAAGGCCTAGCGGGAGGAACCAAGAGACCCAGTACTTC
len: 17
d_gene: TRBD2
j_gene: TRBJ2-5
abundance: few
v_gene: TRBV7-3

CDR3aa: CSASSQTLYGYTF
CDR3nt: TGCAGTGCTAGTAGTCAGACCCTCTATGGCTACACCTTC
len: 13
d_gene: -
j_gene: TRBJ1-2
abundance: -
v_gene: TRBV20-1